This T cell receptor beta chain was recovered during a study of T cells in Graves' hyperthyroidism and ophthalmopathy. Amplification of TCR beta CDR3 regions was performed using RNA transcripts as template. TCR CDR3 regions were first amplified by RT-PCR with HTBI primers. Each CDR3 protein is one row after TCRdb ran MiXCR on the multiplex PCR reads. The sample contains 20,000 to 30,000 distinct CDR3 sequences, under 55% of which appear only once. This clonotype is medium-sized in the sample. Its matching antigen is unknown. Extraction of PBMCs used roughly 10 ml of fresh peripheral blood. Study observations and caveats: Most expanded thyroid clonotypes above 0.001 recurred in blood.

The CDR3 extends over 14 amino acids. The V end lost 6 bases, the J end lost 4 bases, and 16 bases lay between the germline ends. CDR1 and CDR2 from the germline V gene are DFQATT and SNEGSKA (reference sequence). This sequence joins TRBV20-1 and TRBJ1-5; tentative D call: TRBD1 (5 bases). Material for sequencing was blood. The TCR sequence derives from a woman aged 25 to 39 with Graves' hyperthyroidism. Here the CDR3 reads CSATGREWNQPQHF. In DNA, the CDR3 is TGCAGTGCCACTGGCAGGGAATGGAATCAGCCCCAGCATTTT.